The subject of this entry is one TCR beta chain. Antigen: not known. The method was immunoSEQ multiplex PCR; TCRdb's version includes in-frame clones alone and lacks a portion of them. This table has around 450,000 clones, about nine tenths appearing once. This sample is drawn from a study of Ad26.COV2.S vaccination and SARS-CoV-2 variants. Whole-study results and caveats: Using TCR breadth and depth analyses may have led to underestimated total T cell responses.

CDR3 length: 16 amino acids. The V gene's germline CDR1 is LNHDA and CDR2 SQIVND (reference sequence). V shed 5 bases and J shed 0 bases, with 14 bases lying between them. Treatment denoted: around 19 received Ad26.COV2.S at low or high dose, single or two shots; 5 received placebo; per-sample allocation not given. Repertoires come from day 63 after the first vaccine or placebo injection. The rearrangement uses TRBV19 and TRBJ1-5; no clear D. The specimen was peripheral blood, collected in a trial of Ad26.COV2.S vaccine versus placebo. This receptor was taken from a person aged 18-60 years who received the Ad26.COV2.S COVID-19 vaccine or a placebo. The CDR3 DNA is TGTGCCAGTAGTCCCTTTAGCGGATATAGCAATCAGCCCCAGCATTTT. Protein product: CASSPFSGYSNQPQHF. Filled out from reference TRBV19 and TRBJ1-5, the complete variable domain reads DGGITQSPKYLFRKEGQNVTLSCEQNLNHDAMYWYRQDPGQGLRLIYYSQIVNDFQKGDIAEGYSVSREKKESFPLTVTSAQKNPTAFYLCASSPFSGYSNQPQHFGDGTRLSIL.